This is a list of T cell receptor beta chains from one sample in a study of human T cells and chemical hapten exposure. Each CDR3 protein is one row after TCRdb ran MiXCR on the RACE reads. The sample contains fewer than 90,000 distinct CDR3 sequences, 6.6% of which appear only once. The sample here was whole blood, taken in connection with sensitization to the hapten diphenylcyclopropenone (DPC). The receptors were gathered from a woman aged 25-40 years with alopecia areata. Some clones in this sample may be carry-over from other donors' samples. Each CDR3 is given with its conserved first and last residue. D genes are given only for firm matches. Clone size is given for some rows only: seen once, a few or many times, or a class if the clone is expanded.

d_call clone_size j_call cdr3_length v_call cdr3_nt cdr3_aa
TRBD1 . TRBJ2-1 20 TRBV30 TGTGCCTGGAGACCTCCGCATTACAGGACAGGGTCAAAACAGGGGGGTGAGCAGTTCTTC CAWRPPHYRTGSKQGGEQFF
. . TRBJ2-1 16 TRBV6-2/TRBV6-3 TGTGCCAGCAGCGCCCGTACAGGGAAAATTCGCAATGAGCAGTTCTTC CASSARTGKIRNEQFF
. few TRBJ1-3 16 TRBV10-3 TGTGCCATCAGTGAGTCAAGGCTACAACTCGGAGACACCATATATTTT CAISESRLQLGDTIYF
. many TRBJ1-1 14 TRBV9 TGTGCCAGCAGCGTAGCTGGCAGGGACGCTGAAGCTTTCTTT CASSVAGRDAEAFF
. . TRBJ1-1 18 TRBV6-6 TGTGCCAGCAGTTACTCGAATATCCATGAGGGGGAGGGCACTGAAGCTTTCTTT CASSYSNIHEGEGTEAFF
. many TRBJ2-3 14 TRBV20-1 TGCAGTGCTAGGGACCTGGAAAGCACAGATACGCAGTATTTT CSARDLESTDTQYF
. many TRBJ1-1 12 TRBV7-9 TGTGCCAGCACCCTGGGGGTCGCTGAAGCTTTCTTT CASTLGVAEAFF
. . TRBJ1-5 12 TRBV6-1 TGTGCCAGCAGTGAACGCCTGGGGCCCCAGCATTTT CASSERLGPQHF
TRBD1 . TRBJ1-4 14 TRBV6-6 TGTGCCGGCCGCAGGGGGGGACGGAATGAAAAACTGTTTTTT CAGRRGGRNEKLFF
TRBD1 many TRBJ2-7 14 TRBV18 TGTGCCAGCTCACCCGGGACAGGGAGCTACGAGCAGTACTTC CASSPGTGSYEQYF
. many TRBJ2-3 13 TRBV29-1 TGCAGCGTTAAACCCGCAGGGTCAGATACGCAGTATTTT CSVKPAGSDTQYF
TRBD1 many TRBJ1-1 14 TRBV7-9 TGTGCCAGCAGCTCCAGACAGGGCGGCACTGAAGCTTTCTTT CASSSRQGGTEAFF
. few TRBJ2-3 14 TRBV18 TGTGCCAGCTCACCACCCGGCAGGTCAGATACGCAGTATTTT CASSPPGRSDTQYF
TRBD2 . TRBJ2-3 14 TRBV10-3 TGTGCCATCTTTGGCGGGGGGCCCCCAGATACGCAGTATTTT CAIFGGGPPDTQYF
. many TRBJ1-2 14 TRBV20-1 TGCAGTGCTATATTCTCGGCCCTGCAGGGTGGCTACACCTTC CSAIFSALQGGYTF
. many TRBJ2-3 13 TRBV7-9 TGTGCCAGCGGGGTAATTTATTCGGATACGCAGTATTTT CASGVIYSDTQYF
. many TRBJ1-2 15 TRBV18 TGTGCCAGCTCACCATCAGTTCAGGGTTCTCCTGGCTACACCTTC CASSPSVQGSPGYTF
TRBD1 many TRBJ1-5 12 TRBV10-3 TGTGCCATCAGTGGGGAGGACAGGAAACAGCATTTT CAISGEDRKQHF
. many TRBJ1-1 14 TRBV12-3/TRBV12-4 TGTGCCAGCAGTTTGGGGGCGGAGAACACTGAAGCTTTCTTT CASSLGAENTEAFF
. many TRBJ1-6 16 TRBV2 TGTGCCAGCAGTGAAAGAGAGGGCTGGGAGAATTCACCCCTCCACTTT CASSEREGWENSPLHF
. few TRBJ2-6 19 TRBV18 TGTGCCAGCTCACCATTCATAGGGGACTCAAACTCTGGGGCCAACGTCCTGACTTTC CASSPFIGDSNSGANVLTF
. . TRBJ2-3 14 TRBV2 TGTGCCAGCCGTGTGGGCGGCGCGGGGGATACGCAGTATTTT CASRVGGAGDTQYF
. many TRBJ2-1 15 TRBV6-5 TGTGCCAGCAAACCCACAGGGAGCTCCTACAATGAGCAGTTCTTC CASKPTGSSYNEQFF
. many TRBJ2-5 12 TRBV12-3/TRBV12-4 TGTGCCAGCAGTTTGATCCTCCAGACCCAGTACTTC CASSLILQTQYF
. many TRBJ1-2 13 TRBV6-5 TGTGCCAGCAGTTACGGGGGGAACTATGGCTACACCTTC CASSYGGNYGYTF
TRBD1 . TRBJ2-7 15 TRBV11-2 TGTGCCAGCAGCTTGAGACTAGTGGGGGACAGGGGGCAGTACTTC CASSLRLVGDRGQYF
. many TRBJ1-4 15 TRBV7-3 TGTGCCAGCAGTCCTGGACACTCAACTAATGAAAAACTGTTTTTT CASSPGHSTNEKLFF
. many TRBJ2-7 12 TRBV30 TGTGCCTGGAGTGCCCTCTCCTACGAGCAGTACTTC CAWSALSYEQYF
. many TRBJ2-5 13 TRBV12-3/TRBV12-4 TGTGCCAGCAGCTCAACACCAGAAGAGAACCAGTACTTC CASSSTPEENQYF
. . TRBJ1-2 13 TRBV18 TGTGCCAGCTCACCAGCTACGGGCTACGGCTACACCTTC CASSPATGYGYTF
. many TRBJ2-5 16 TRBV4-2 TGTGCCAGCAGCCAAGATGGACCGGGGAAACAAGAGACCCAGTACTTC CASSQDGPGKQETQYF
TRBD1 . TRBJ1-1 14 TRBV13 TGTGCCAGCACCCCGAACAGGGGTCGGACTGAAGCTTTCTTT CASTPNRGRTEAFF
TRBD1 many TRBJ2-4 13 TRBV29-1 TGCAGCGTCGCGACAGGGGGCCAAAACATTCAGTACTTC CSVATGGQNIQYF
TRBD2 . TRBJ2-3 17 TRBV20-1 TGCAGTGCTAGGGGTAGTTTAGCGGGGGATCGCACAGATACGCAGTATTTT CSARGSLAGDRTDTQYF
. many TRBJ2-7 13 TRBV2 TGTGCCAGCCGTAGGGACAACAGATACGAGCAGTACTTC CASRRDNRYEQYF
. many TRBJ2-1 15 TRBV5-1 TGCGCCACCGCGAAGGGGGCGGGGTCCTACAATGAGCAGTTCTTC CATAKGAGSYNEQFF
TRBD1 many TRBJ2-7 13 TRBV20-1 TGCAGTGCTAGCTCGGACAGGGGATCCGAGCAGTACTTC CSASSDRGSEQYF
TRBD1 few TRBJ1-4 16 TRBV5-1 TGCGCCAGCAGCCCAACCCCCGGGACAGGGGAAGAAAAACTGTTTTTT CASSPTPGTGEEKLFF
TRBD1 . TRBJ1-4 15 TRBV10-3 TGTGCCATCAGTGAAGGCAACAGGGGATCTGAAAAACTGTTTTTT CAISEGNRGSEKLFF
TRBD1 . TRBJ1-2 14 TRBV29-1 TGCAGCGTTGACTCGGCAGGGGGCGCGCTTAGCTACACCTTC CSVDSAGGALSYTF
. few TRBJ1-3 14 TRBV7-6 TGTGCCAGCTCGGCAGACACGGCAGGAAACACCATATATTTT CASSADTAGNTIYF
TRBD2 many TRBJ2-1 16 TRBV20-1 TGCAGTGCCACAACTAGCGGGGGCCTAGGTGTCTATGAGCAGTTCTTC CSATTSGGLGVYEQFF
. many TRBJ2-7 15 TRBV5-1 TGCGCCAGCAGCTTGGAAGTTGCGGGGTCCTACGAGCAGTACTTC CASSLEVAGSYEQYF
. many TRBJ2-7 15 TRBV6-1 TGTGCCAGCAGTGAAGCGTCCGGGCTGTTCTACGAGCAGTACTTC CASSEASGLFYEQYF
TRBD2 many TRBJ2-1 17 TRBV10-3 TGTGCCATCAGTGGTCCGGGCGGTCTAGCGGGGGTTAATGAGCAGTTCTTC CAISGPGGLAGVNEQFF
. many TRBJ1-6 16 TRBV3-1 TGTGCCAGCAGCCAAGCACCTCCCGGGACCGGTTCACCCCTCCACTTT CASSQAPPGTGSPLHF
. once TRBJ1-1 13 TRBV30 TGTGCCTGGGCTACCGGGATCAACGCTGAAGCTTTCTTT CAWATGINAEAFF
. many TRBJ2-5 14 TRBV5-1 TGCGCCAGCAGCAGGTTGGCAGGGGAAGAGACCCAGTACTTC CASSRLAGEETQYF
TRBD1 many TRBJ2-1 14 TRBV10-3 TGTGCCATCAGTACAGGGGCGTCAAACAATGAGCAGTTCTTC CAISTGASNNEQFF
. few TRBJ1-1 13 TRBV29-1 TGCAGCGTTGTAGGAGGGGCCAACACTGAAGCTTTCTTT CSVVGGANTEAFF
TRBD1 many TRBJ1-1 14 TRBV12-3/TRBV12-4 TGTGCCAGCAGACGAGTCAACGCGGACAGGGAAGCTTTCTTT CASRRVNADREAFF